The 7 T cell receptor beta chains given below trace back to one sample, sequenced in a study of blood T cell repertoires in COVID-19. Some clones are missing from TCRdb's copy, which holds only in-frame ones; the method was immunoSEQ multiplex PCR. In the table there are some 69,000 clones, roughly nine tenths of which are singletons. Sequenced: peripheral blood. Receptors originate from a woman in her forties or fifties with active COVID-19.

The V gene is TRBV9, the J gene TRBJ2-1, with 7 nucleotides matching TRBD2. J was trimmed by 8 bases and V by 2 bases; bases with no gene match: 10. Germline values: CDR1 SGDLS, CDR2 YYNGEE. The CDR3 consists of 15 residues. The CDR3 protein is CASSVRSGIGDEQFF. CDR3 nucleotides: TGTGCCAGCAGCGTTAGAAGCGGGATCGGAGATGAGCAGTTCTTC.

This rearrangement joins TRBV28 to TRBJ1-5, with TRBD1 identical over 7 bases. The CDR3 loop spans 17 amino acids. The junction had 7 bases not matched to a gene; V was cut back by 1 base and J by 1 base. From germline, CDR1 is MDHEN and CDR2 SYDVKM. The DNA of the CDR3 is TGTGCCAGCAGTTTATATGGGACAGACTCAAGCAATCAGCCCCAGCATTTT. As protein: CASSLYGTDSSNQPQHF.

The chain uses TRBV4-2 and TRBJ2-5, with 14 positions matching TRBD2. V lost 0 bases to trimming and J lost 0 bases; unmatched junction nucleotides: 3. The CDR3 is made up of 18 amino acids. CDR1 and CDR2 (germline): LGHNA, YNFKEQ. The CDR3, as DNA: TGTGCCAGCAGCCAAGATGGGACTAGCGGGAGTTACCAAGAGACCCAGTACTTC. Its protein is CASSQDGTSGSYQETQYF.

The J gene is TRBJ2-5, the V gene TRBV7-8, with TRBD1 identical over 9 bases. V shed 5 bases, J shed 5 bases, and the junction held 9 bases outside the gene matches. In germline, CDR1 is SGHVS, CDR2 FQNEAQ. This CDR3 comprises 15 residues. This chain's CDR3 is CASSPPRDRDETQYF. CDR3 nucleotide sequence: TGTGCCAGCAGCCCCCCCCGGGACAGGGATGAGACCCAGTACTTC.

V gene TRBV19 combines with J gene TRBJ1-6, with D perhaps TRBD1 (6 bases). The V end was cut by 6 bases, the J end by 10 bases, with 13 bases between. Germline V gives CDR1 LNHDA, CDR2 SQIVND (reference sequence). This CDR3 region has 13 residues. Written as DNA, the CDR3 is TGTGCCAGTAGCGACAGGAGCGAATCACCCCTCCACTTT. This gives the protein CASSDRSESPLHF.

The CDR3 nucleotides read TGCAGGGGGGGTAGGCACAATGAGCAGTTCTTC. This translates into CRGGRHNEQFF. J is TRBJ2-1 and V is TRBV20-1; a weak D match, TRBD2 (6 bases). The CDR3 runs 11 residues. Germline CDR1 is DFQATT and CDR2 is SNEGSKA (reference sequence).

In DNA form, the CDR3 reads TGTGCCAGCAGACCACAGGGGGGCAACACTGAAGCTTTCTTT. Its protein product is CASRPQGGNTEAFF. The chain couples TRBV6-5 to TRBJ1-1; TRBD1 agrees at 8 bases. Per germline, CDR1 MNHEY and CDR2 SVGAGI. V trimming: 6 bases; J trimming: 2 bases; junction bases outside the gene matches: 5. The CDR3 sequence is 14 residues long.